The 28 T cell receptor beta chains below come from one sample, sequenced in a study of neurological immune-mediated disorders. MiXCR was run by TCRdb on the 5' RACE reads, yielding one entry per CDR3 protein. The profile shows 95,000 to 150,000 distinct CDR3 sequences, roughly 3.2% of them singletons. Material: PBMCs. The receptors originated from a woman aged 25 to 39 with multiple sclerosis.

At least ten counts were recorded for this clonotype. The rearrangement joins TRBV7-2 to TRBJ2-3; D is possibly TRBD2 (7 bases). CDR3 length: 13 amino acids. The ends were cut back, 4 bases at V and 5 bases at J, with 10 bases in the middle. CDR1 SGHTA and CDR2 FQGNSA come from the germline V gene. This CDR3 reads CASSWGGLDTQYF. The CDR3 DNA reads TGTGCCAGCAGCTGGGGGGGGCTAGATACGCAGTATTTT.

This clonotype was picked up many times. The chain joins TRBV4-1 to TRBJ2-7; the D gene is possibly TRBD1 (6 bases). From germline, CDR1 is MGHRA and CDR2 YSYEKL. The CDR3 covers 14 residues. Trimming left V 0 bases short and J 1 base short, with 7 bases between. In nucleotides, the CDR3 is TGCGCCAGCAGCCAAGATAGGGGGTCCTACGAGCAGTACTTC. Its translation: CASSQDRGSYEQYF.

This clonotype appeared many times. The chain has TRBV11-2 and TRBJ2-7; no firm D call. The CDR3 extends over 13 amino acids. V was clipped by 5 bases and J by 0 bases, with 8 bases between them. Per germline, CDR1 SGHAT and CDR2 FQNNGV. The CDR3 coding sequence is TGTGCCAGCAGCGAGTCCCTCTCCTACGAGCAGTACTTC. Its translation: CASSESLSYEQYF. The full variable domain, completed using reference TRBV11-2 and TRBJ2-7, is EAGVAQSPRYKIIEKRQSVAFWCNPISGHATLYWYQQILGQGPKLLIQFQNNGVVDDSQLPKDRFSAERLKGVDSTLKIQPAKLEDSAVYLCASSESLSYEQYFGPGTRLTVT.

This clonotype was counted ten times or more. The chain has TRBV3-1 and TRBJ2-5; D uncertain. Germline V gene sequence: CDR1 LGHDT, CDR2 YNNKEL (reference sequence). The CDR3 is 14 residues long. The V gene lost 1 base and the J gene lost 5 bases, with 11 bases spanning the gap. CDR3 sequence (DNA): TGTGCCAGCAGCCAAGGTGCCCCGGTGGAGACCCAGTACTTC. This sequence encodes CASSQGAPVETQYF.

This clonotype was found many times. CDR3 DNA: TGCGCCAGCAGCTTTCCTGGAAGTGAAAAACTGTTTTTT. The encoded protein is CASSFPGSEKLFF. V and J are TRBV5-1 and TRBJ1-4; D is undetermined. CDR3 length: 13 residues. The germline V gene encodes CDR1 SGHRS and CDR2 YFSETQ. Trimming took off 2 bases at V and 7 bases at J, with 9 bases between the two ends. Drawing the rest from reference TRBV5-1 and TRBJ1-4, the complete variable domain is KAGVTQTPRYLIKTRGQQVTLSCSPISGHRSVSWYQQTPGQGLQFLFEYFSETQRNKGNFPGRFSGRQFSNSRSEMNVSTLELGDSALYLCASSFPGSEKLFFGSGTQLSVL.

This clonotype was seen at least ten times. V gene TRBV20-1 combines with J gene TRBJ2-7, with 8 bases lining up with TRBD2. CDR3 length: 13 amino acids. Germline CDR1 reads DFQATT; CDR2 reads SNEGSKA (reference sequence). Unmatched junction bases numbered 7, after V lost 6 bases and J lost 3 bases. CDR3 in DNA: TGCAGTGCCGCGGGACTAGTCAACTACGAGCAGTACTTC. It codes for CSAAGLVNYEQYF.

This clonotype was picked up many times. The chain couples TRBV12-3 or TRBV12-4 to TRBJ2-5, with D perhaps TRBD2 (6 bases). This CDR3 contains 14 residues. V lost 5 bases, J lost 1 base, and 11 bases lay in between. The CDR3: CASSPRGLQETQYF. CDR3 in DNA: TGTGCCAGCAGTCCCCGGGGACTCCAAGAGACCCAGTACTTC.

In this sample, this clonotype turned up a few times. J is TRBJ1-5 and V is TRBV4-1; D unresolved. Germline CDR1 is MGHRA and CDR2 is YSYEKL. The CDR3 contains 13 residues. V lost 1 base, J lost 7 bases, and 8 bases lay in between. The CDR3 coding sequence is TGCGCCAGCAGCCAAGGTCCCCAACAGCCCCAGCATTTT. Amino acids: CASSQGPQQPQHF.

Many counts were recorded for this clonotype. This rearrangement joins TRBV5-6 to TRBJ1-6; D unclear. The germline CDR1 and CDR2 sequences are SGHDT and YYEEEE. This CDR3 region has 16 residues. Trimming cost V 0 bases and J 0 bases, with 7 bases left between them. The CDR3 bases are TGTGCCAGCAGCTTGGGCGGCCCCTCCTATAATTCACCCCTCCACTTT. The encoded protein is CASSLGGPSYNSPLHF.

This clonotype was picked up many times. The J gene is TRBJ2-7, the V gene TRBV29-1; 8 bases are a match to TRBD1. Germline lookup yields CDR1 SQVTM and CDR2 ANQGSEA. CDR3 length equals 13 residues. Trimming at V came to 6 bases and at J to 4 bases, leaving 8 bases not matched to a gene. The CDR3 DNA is TGCAGCGTAGCCGGGACAGGAGATTACGAGCAGTACTTC. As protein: CSVAGTGDYEQYF.

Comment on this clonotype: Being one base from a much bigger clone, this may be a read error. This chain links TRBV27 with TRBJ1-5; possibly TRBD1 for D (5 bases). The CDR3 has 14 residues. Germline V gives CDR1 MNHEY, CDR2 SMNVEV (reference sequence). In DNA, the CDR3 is TGTGCCATCAGTTTATGGGCAGGGAATCAGCCCCAGCATTTT. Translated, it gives CAISLWAGNQPQHF.

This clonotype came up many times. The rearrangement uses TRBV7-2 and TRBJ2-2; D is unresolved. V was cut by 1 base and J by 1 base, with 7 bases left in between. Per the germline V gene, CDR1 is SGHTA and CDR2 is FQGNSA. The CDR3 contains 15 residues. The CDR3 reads CASSLVWGNTGELFF. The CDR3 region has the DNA TGTGCCAGCAGCTTAGTTTGGGGGAACACCGGGGAGCTGTTTTTT.

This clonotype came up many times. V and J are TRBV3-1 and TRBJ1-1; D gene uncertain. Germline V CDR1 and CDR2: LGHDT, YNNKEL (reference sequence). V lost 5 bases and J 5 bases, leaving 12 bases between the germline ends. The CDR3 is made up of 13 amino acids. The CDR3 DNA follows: TGTGCCAGCAGCTCCTTATCCGGGACTGAAGCTTTCTTT. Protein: CASSSLSGTEAFF.

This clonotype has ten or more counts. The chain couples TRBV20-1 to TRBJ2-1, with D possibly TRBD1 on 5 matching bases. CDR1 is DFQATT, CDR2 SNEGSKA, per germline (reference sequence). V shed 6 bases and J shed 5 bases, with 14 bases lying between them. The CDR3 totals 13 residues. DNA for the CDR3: TGCAGTGCCAACGAAGGGGCGCACAATGAGCAGTTCTTC. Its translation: CSANEGAHNEQFF.

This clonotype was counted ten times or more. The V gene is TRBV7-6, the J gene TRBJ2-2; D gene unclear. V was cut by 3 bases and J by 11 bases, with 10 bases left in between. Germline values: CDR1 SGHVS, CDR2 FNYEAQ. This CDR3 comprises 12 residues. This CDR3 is CASSLPGGELFF. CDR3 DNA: TGTGCCAGCAGCTTGCCGGGTGGAGAGCTGTTTTTT.

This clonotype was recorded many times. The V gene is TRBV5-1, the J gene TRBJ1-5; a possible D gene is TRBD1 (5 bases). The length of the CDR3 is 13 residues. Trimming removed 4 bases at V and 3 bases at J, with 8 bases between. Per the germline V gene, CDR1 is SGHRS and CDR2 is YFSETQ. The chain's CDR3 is CASSAQANQPQHF. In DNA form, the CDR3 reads TGCGCCAGCAGCGCACAGGCCAATCAGCCCCAGCATTTT.

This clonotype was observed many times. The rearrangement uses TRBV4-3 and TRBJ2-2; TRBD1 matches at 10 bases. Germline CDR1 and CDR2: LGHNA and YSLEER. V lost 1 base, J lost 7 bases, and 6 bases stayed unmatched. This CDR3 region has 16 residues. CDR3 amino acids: CASSQGQGATIGELFF. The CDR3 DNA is TGCGCCAGCAGCCAAGGACAGGGGGCCACCATCGGGGAGCTGTTTTTT.

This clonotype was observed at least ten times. The CDR3 protein is CASSWSGAANYGYTF. The DNA of the CDR3 is TGTGCCAGCAGTTGGTCGGGGGCAGCTAACTATGGCTACACCTTC. The rearrangement uses TRBV6-5 and TRBJ1-2, with D maybe TRBD1 (6 bases). Germline CDR1 reads MNHEY; CDR2 reads SVGAGI. The CDR3 sequence is 15 residues long. V was shortened by 4 bases and J by 0 bases, with 12 bases between the two germline ends.

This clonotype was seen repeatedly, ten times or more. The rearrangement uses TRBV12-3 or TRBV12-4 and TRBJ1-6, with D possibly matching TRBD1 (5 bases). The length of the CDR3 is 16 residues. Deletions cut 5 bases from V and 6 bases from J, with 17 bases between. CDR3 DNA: TGTGCCAGCAGTCCGATCGGGGGACGGCTTAATTCACCCCTCCACTTT. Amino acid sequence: CASSPIGGRLNSPLHF.

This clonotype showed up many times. CDR3 amino acids: CASSSGLSYNEQFF. The CDR3 nucleotides are TGCGCCAGCAGCTCTGGACTTTCCTACAATGAGCAGTTCTTC. The V and J genes are TRBV5-1 and TRBJ2-1, with D possibly being TRBD2 (5 bases). CDR3 size: 14 residues. Germline V lookup: CDR1 SGHRS, CDR2 YFSETQ. Trimming shortened V by 3 bases and J by 1 base, and 8 bases separated the two germline ends.

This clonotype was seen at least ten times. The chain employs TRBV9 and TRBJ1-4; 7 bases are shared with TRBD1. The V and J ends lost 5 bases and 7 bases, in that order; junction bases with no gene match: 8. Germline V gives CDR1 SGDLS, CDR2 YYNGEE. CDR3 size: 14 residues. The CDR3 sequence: CASSEGGAGEKLFF. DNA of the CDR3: TGTGCCAGCAGTGAAGGGGGCGCGGGTGAAAAACTGTTTTTT.

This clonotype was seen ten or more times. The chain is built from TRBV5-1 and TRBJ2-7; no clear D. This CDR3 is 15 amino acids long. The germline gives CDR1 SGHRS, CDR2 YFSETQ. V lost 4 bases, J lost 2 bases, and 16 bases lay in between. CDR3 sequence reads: CASSTLTGLTYEQYF. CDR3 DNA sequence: TGCGCCAGCAGCACCTTGACTGGGCTGACCTACGAGCAGTACTTC.

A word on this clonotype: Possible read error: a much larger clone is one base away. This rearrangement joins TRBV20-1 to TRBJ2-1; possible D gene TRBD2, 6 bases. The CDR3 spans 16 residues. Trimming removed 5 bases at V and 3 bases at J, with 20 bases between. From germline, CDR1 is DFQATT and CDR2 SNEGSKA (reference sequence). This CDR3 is CSAHHLEGGIYNEQFF. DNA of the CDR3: TGCAGTGCTCACCATTTAGAGGGAGGAATCTACAATGAGCAGTTCTTC.

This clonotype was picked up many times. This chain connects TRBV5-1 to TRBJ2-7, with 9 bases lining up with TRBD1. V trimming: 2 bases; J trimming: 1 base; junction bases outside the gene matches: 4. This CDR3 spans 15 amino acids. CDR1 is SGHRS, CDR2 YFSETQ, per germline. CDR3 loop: CASSFGDRGSYEQYF. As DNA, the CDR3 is TGCGCCAGCAGCTTCGGAGACAGGGGGTCCTACGAGCAGTACTTC.

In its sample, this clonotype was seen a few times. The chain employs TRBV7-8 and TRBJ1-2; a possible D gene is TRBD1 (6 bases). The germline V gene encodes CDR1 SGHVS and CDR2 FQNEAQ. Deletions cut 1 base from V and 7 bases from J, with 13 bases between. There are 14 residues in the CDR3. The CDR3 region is CASSLGAGEIGYTF. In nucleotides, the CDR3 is TGTGCCAGCAGCTTAGGGGCAGGGGAAATTGGCTACACCTTC.

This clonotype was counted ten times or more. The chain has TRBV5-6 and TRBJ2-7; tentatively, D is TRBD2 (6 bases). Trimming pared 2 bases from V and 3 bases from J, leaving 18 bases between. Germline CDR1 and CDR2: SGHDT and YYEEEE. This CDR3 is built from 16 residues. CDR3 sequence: CASSLTPGEAGYEQYF. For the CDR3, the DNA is TGTGCCAGCAGCTTAACGCCGGGGGAGGCTGGCTACGAGCAGTACTTC.

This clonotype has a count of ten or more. The CDR3 region has the DNA TGCGCCAGCAGCTTGACGGGGCTCTCCTCCTACGAGCAGTACTTC. Protein: CASSLTGLSSYEQYF. This sequence joins TRBV5-1 and TRBJ2-7, with D tentatively TRBD1 or TRBD2 (5 bases each). CDR1 is SGHRS, CDR2 YFSETQ, per germline. The CDR3 has 15 amino acids. V was shortened by 1 base and J by 0 bases, with 11 bases between the two germline ends.

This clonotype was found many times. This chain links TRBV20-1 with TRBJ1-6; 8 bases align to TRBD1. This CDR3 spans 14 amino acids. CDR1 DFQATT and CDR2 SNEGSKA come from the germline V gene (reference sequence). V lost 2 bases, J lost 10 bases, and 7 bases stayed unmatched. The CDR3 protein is CSARPTGERSPLHF. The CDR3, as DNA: TGCAGTGCTAGACCGACAGGGGAGCGCTCACCCCTCCACTTT.